Each of the 22 T cell receptor beta chains below was sequenced from the same sample in a study of shared clonotypes between healthy human individuals. Sequencing was performed with immunoSEQ multiplex PCR; in TCRdb, only in-frame clones are kept and a portion is missing. This sample yields roughly 2.5 million clones, of which roughly 92% are seen a single time; roughly 0.13% belongs to the top ten. The sequenced material came from naive CD4+ T cells sorted from blood. The subset is: CD45RA+ positively selected. The source is a man aged 18 to 30 in good health.

The rearrangement joins TRBV7-2 to TRBJ2-7; D possibly corresponds to TRBD1 (5 bases). Germline CDR1 and CDR2: SGHTA and FQGNSA. V gave up 5 bases and J gave up 2 bases, with 16 bases separating them. This CDR3 is built from 15 residues. The CDR3 region is CASSPQRKGTYEQYF. CDR3 in DNA: TGTGCCAGCAGCCCACAACGGAAGGGGACCTACGAGCAGTACTTC.

The CDR3 nucleotides read TGTGCCAGTAGTATCGTAATCCTACCCCTCTACGAGCAGTACTTC. Protein product: CASSIVILPLYEQYF. The rearrangement joins TRBV19 to TRBJ2-7; D is uncertain. This CDR3 is built from 15 residues. CDR1 and CDR2 (germline): LNHDA, SQIVND (reference sequence). Trimming took off 3 bases at V and 3 bases at J, with 15 bases between the two ends.

This clone was seen a handful of times. The gene calls are TRBV30 and TRBJ1-1, with a possible D match to TRBD1 (6 bases). The CDR3 is 13 residues long. Trimming shortened V by 5 bases and J by 3 bases, and 13 bases separated the two germline ends. Germline V gene data show CDR1 as GTSNPN and CDR2 as SVGIG (reference sequence). The CDR3, as DNA: TGTGCCTGGGAGAGGGGGGCGGACACTGAAGCTTTCTTT. This gives the protein CAWERGADTEAFF.

This chain uses TRBV11-2 with TRBJ2-3, with 8 bases lining up with TRBD2. Germline assignment: CDR1 SGHAT and CDR2 FQNNGV. This CDR3 contains 15 residues. The V and J ends lost 0 bases and 1 base, in that order; junction bases with no gene match: 0. CDR3 region: CASSLETSGTDTQYF. The CDR3 coding sequence is TGTGCCAGCAGCTTAGAGACTAGCGGCACAGATACGCAGTATTTT.

V gene TRBV7-2 combines with J gene TRBJ1-1, with D possibly matching TRBD1 (6 bases). The V gene lost 8 bases and the J gene lost 1 base, with 17 bases spanning the gap. The CDR3 sequence is 15 residues long. CDR1 is SGHTA and CDR2 is FQGNSA in the germline V gene. The CDR3 loop is CASATRQVPNTEAFF. The CDR3, as DNA: TGTGCCAGCGCTACCCGACAGGTCCCGAACACTGAAGCTTTCTTT.

To note about this clone: At the DNA level, this CDR3 is encoded by other sequences in the same sample as well. The V call is TRBV18, the J call TRBJ2-7; D not certain. Trimming pared 1 base from V and 3 bases from J, leaving 10 bases between. Per the germline V gene, CDR1 is KGHSH and CDR2 is LQKENI. This CDR3 is built from 14 residues. CDR3 region: CASSPRVLDYEQYF. CDR3 DNA sequence: TGTGCCAGCTCACCACGGGTTCTGGACTACGAGCAGTACTTC.

This sequence joins TRBV9 and TRBJ1-6; D is possibly TRBD1 (6 bases). Trimming pared 3 bases from V and 11 bases from J, leaving 12 bases between. There are 13 residues in the CDR3. Germline-derived CDR1 and CDR2 are SGDLS and YYNGEE. The DNA for the CDR3 is TGTGCCAGCAGCGCCGGGGGGGGCCCACCCCTCCACTTT. It codes for CASSAGGGPPLHF.

The chain is built from TRBV19 and TRBJ1-1; D might be TRBD1 (5 bases). V was clipped by 7 bases and J by 5 bases, with 14 bases between them. The CDR3 loop spans 13 amino acids. Germline CDR1 is LNHDA and CDR2 is SQIVND (reference sequence). Here the CDR3 reads CASTEAGLTEAFF. The CDR3 DNA reads TGTGCCAGTACCGAGGCGGGGCTAACTGAAGCTTTCTTT.

This chain connects TRBV18 to TRBJ2-7; 8 nucleotides align to TRBD2. V trimming: 2 bases; J trimming: 3 bases; junction bases outside the gene matches: 6. The CDR3 runs to 15 residues. Germline V lookup: CDR1 KGHSH, CDR2 LQKENI. The CDR3 nucleotides are TGTGCCAGCTCACCAAGAAGCGGGGGTGGCTACGAGCAGTACTTC. This sequence encodes CASSPRSGGGYEQYF.

A remark on this clone: Other nucleotide sequences from this sample produce the same CDR3. The rearrangement uses TRBV19 and TRBJ2-2; TRBD1 is a possible D gene (5 bases). The CDR3 sequence is 14 residues long. V was shortened by 1 base and J by 4 bases, with 7 bases between the two germline ends. The germline CDR1 and CDR2 sequences are LNHDA and SQIVND (reference sequence). Here the CDR3 reads CASSIGQGTGELFF. CDR3 in DNA: TGTGCCAGTAGTATAGGGCAGGGCACCGGGGAGCTGTTTTTT. The variable domain in full, completed from reference TRBV19 and TRBJ2-2, reads DGGITQSPKYLFRKEGQNVTLSCEQNLNHDAMYWYRQDPGQGLRLIYYSQIVNDFQKGDIAEGYSVSREKKESFPLTVTSAQKNPTAFYLCASSIGQGTGELFFGEGSRLTVL.

A word on this clone: Different DNA sequences within this sample yield the same CDR3. CDR3: CASSPGQPNQPQHF. The CDR3, as DNA: TGTGCCAGCTCACCAGGACAGCCTAATCAGCCCCAGCATTTT. The rearrangement uses TRBV18 and TRBJ1-5, with D perhaps TRBD1 (6 bases). CDR1 is KGHSH, CDR2 LQKENI, per germline. The ends were cut back, 2 bases at V and 4 bases at J, with 9 bases in the middle. The CDR3 spans 14 residues.

The rearrangement uses TRBV15 and TRBJ2-7, with 14 bases lining up with TRBD2. This CDR3 has 16 residues. Germline CDR1 reads LNHNV; CDR2 reads YYDKDF (reference sequence). Germline trimming cut 5 bases from V and 3 bases from J; bases unmatched to any gene: 6. The CDR3 DNA reads as TGTGCCACCAGCCGCCGGACTAGCGGGGGGCTCTACGAGCAGTACTTC. Its translation: CATSRRTSGGLYEQYF.

The J gene is TRBJ1-4, the V gene TRBV7-9; a weak D match, TRBD1 (5 bases). The V and J ends lost 1 base and 7 bases respectively, with 13 bases between them. The CDR3 runs 15 residues. The germline V gene has CDR1 SEHNR and CDR2 FQNEAQ (reference sequence). The CDR3 nucleotides read TGTGCCAGCAGCTTAGTGCCCGACAGAACTGAAAAACTGTTTTTT. This codes for CASSLVPDRTEKLFF.

A word on this clone: Other DNA sequences in the sample encode the same CDR3. The chain combines TRBV6-1 with TRBJ1-3; TRBD1 matches 7 bases. V shed 3 bases, J shed 2 bases, and the junction held 1 base outside the gene matches. From germline, CDR1 is MNHNS and CDR2 SASEGT. The CDR3 sequence is 14 residues long. CDR3 loop: CASSETGTGNTIYF. Written as DNA, the CDR3 is TGTGCCAGCAGTGAGACAGGGACTGGAAACACCATATATTTT.

J is TRBJ1-6 and V is TRBV2; the D is unclear. The germline V and J ends were trimmed by 8 bases and 2 bases, with 13 bases remaining between them. Germline V gives CDR1 SNHLY, CDR2 FYNNEI. The CDR3 totals 15 residues. CDR3 DNA sequence: TGTGCCAGCGCAAGGGAAGAACCCTATAATTCACCCCTCCACTTT. This sequence encodes CASAREEPYNSPLHF. Variable domain in full (rest from reference TRBV2 and TRBJ1-6): EPEVTQTPSHQVTQMGQEVILRCVPISNHLYFYWYRQILGQKVEFLVSFYNNEISEKSEIFDDQFSVERPDGSNFTLKIRSTKLEDSAMYFCASAREEPYNSPLHFGNGTRLTVT.

The V and J genes are TRBV18 and TRBJ1-3; D unclear. V lost 6 bases and J 0 bases, leaving 9 bases between the germline ends. The CDR3 spans 14 residues. The germline V gene has CDR1 KGHSH and CDR2 LQKENI. CDR3 sequence reads: CASSTSVSGNTIYF. The DNA of the CDR3 is TGTGCCAGCTCTACCTCAGTCTCTGGAAACACCATATATTTT.

In this sample, this clone turned up once. The rearrangement joins TRBV19 to TRBJ1-5; TRBD1 might be the D (5 bases). The CDR3 covers 15 residues. V was clipped by 7 bases and J by 3 bases, with 16 bases between them. Per the germline V gene, CDR1 is LNHDA and CDR2 is SQIVND (reference sequence). CDR3 region: CASTPRGGLNQPQHF. Here the CDR3 DNA reads TGTGCCAGTACACCTCGGGGGGGACTCAATCAGCCCCAGCATTTT.

The table lists this clone with a few counts. The chain is built from TRBV28 and TRBJ1-2, with D maybe TRBD1 (5 bases). CDR3 length: 12 residues. Trimming took 8 bases from V and 4 from J, leaving 11 bases between them. Germline lookup yields CDR1 MDHEN and CDR2 SYDVKM. CDR3: CASRDGIYGYTF. CDR3 sequence (DNA): TGTGCCAGCCGGGACGGTATCTATGGCTACACCTTC.

The chain carries TRBV28 and TRBJ1-5; D is unclear. V lost 5 bases and J lost 5, with 4 bases in between. This CDR3 is 11 amino acids long. The germline V gene encodes CDR1 MDHEN and CDR2 SYDVKM. CDR3 in amino acids: CASSQYQPQHF. In nucleotides, the CDR3 is TGTGCCAGCAGTCAGTATCAGCCCCAGCATTTT.

The chain is built from TRBV28 and TRBJ1-3; tentatively, D is TRBD1 (5 bases). This CDR3 has 13 amino acids. Trimming cost V 5 bases and J 3 bases, with 8 bases left between them. Per the germline V gene, CDR1 is MDHEN and CDR2 is SYDVKM. In DNA, the CDR3 is TGTGCCAGCAGTGGGGGGGGTGGAAACACCATATATTTT. Amino acid sequence: CASSGGGGNTIYF.

About this clone: This CDR3 is also generated by other DNA sequences in the sample. CDR3 region: CASSLGSPSGNTIYF. The CDR3 coding sequence is TGCGCCAGCAGCTTGGGCTCACCCTCTGGAAACACCATATATTTT. The chain carries TRBV5-1 and TRBJ1-3; D gene uncertain. This CDR3 region has 15 residues. The V gene's germline CDR1 is SGHRS and CDR2 YFSETQ. V was trimmed by 0 bases and J by 0 bases, leaving 7 bases between them. Using reference TRBV5-1 and TRBJ1-3 for the parts outside the CDR3, the full variable domain is KAGVTQTPRYLIKTRGQQVTLSCSPISGHRSVSWYQQTPGQGLQFLFEYFSETQRNKGNFPGRFSGRQFSNSRSEMNVSTLELGDSALYLCASSLGSPSGNTIYFGEGSWLTVV.

This chain joins TRBV7-9 and TRBJ2-7; TRBD1 matches at 7 bases. V shed 0 bases, J shed 3 bases, and the junction held 2 bases outside the gene matches. The CDR3 extends over 14 amino acids. Germline CDR1 SEHNR, CDR2 FQNEAQ (reference sequence). CDR3 sequence (DNA): TGTGCCAGCAGCTTAGCGGCAGGGGGCTACGAGCAGTACTTC. It specifies CASSLAAGGYEQYF.